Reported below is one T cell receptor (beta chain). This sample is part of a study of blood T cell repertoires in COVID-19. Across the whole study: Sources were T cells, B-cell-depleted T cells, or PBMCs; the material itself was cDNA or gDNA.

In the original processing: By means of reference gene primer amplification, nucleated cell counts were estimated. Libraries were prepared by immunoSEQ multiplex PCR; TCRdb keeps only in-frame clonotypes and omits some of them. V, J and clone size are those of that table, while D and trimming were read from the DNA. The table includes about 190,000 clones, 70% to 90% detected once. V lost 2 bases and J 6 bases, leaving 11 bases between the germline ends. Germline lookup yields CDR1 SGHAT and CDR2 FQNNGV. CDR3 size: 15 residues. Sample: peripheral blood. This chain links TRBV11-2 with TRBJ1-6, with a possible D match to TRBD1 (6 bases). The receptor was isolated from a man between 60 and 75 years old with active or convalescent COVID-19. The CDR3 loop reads CASSLRGGVNSPLHF. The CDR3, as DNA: TGTGCCAGCAGCTTAAGGGGGGGGGTTAATTCACCCCTCCACTTT. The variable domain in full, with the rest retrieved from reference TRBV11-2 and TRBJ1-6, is EAGVAQSPRYKIIEKRQSVAFWCNPISGHATLYWYQQILGQGPKLLIQFQNNGVVDDSQLPKDRFSAERLKGVDSTLKIQPAKLEDSAVYLCASSLRGGVNSPLHFGNGTRLTVT.